The T cell receptor (beta chain) under discussion was sequenced for a study of identical twins (dated by TCRdb to about 2016). Regarding the research as a whole: To test whether fetal clonotypes persist, this study deep-sequenced TCR alpha and beta repertoires from monozygotic twins, from unrelated adults of various ages, and from cord blood. Replicate twin experiments were performed at different times using different library preparation protocols to rule out contamination.

The CDR3 has 14 amino acids, counting the end cysteine and phenylalanine. The read is trimmed to its CDR3 DNA, 42 bases read in frame from base 1. CDR1 is given as SGHTS and CDR2 as YDEGEE, both from the germline V gene. Trimming at the junction amounts to 0 bases on V and 1 base on J, and the germline ends lie 5 bases apart. Preparation of the library involved 5' RACE. The instrument given in TCRdb is Illumina HiSeq 2000. A universal primer binding site was added through template switching, and the final cDNA carried a unique molecular identifier so that TCR cDNA molecules could be counted accurately. Specific primers in the conserved constant-segment region were used to synthesize first-strand cDNA for the TCR alpha and beta chains. To control for contamination, every cDNA library carried two barcodes: a SMART-Mk sample barcode plus Illumina barcodes. TruSeq adapter sequences, together with Illumina sample barcodes, were added in two successive PCR steps. The TCR alpha and beta cDNA libraries were sequenced on the Illumina HiSeq platform using custom primers. The paper's data handling went like this. MiGEC processed the raw reads to extract unique molecular identifiers, while MiXCR was used to determine the CDR3 positions. For each individual, recombination models were inferred using an EM algorithm with the repgenHMM and IGoR tools. The analysis of shared clonotypes was done with the tcR package in R, with sharing normalized by the product of cloneset sizes. To study raw recombination free of thymic and clonal selection effects, out-of-frame nonproductive sequences were analyzed. TCRdb handled the public reads itself, with Q25 trimming in fastp and clone calling in MiXCR, and kept productive beta chains. Rows matching on CDR3 protein sequence are summarized as one entry with the most common DNA and genes. The V and J calls and clone size come from TCRdb's table, not from the authors' own analysis. Counted in this sample were about 280,000 distinct CDR3 sequences; more than 6.5% of them appeared once. Less than 2.5% of the sample rests with the top ten.

Of note for this clonotype: The antigen it binds to is not known. No per-base quality is available; no much larger clone lies one base away.

Only healthy Caucasian donors were included. Three pairs of female monozygotic twins, all aged 18 to 29 years, were included in the twin cohort. Miltenyi CD45RO+ enrichment and human naive T-cell isolation kits were used to isolate memory (CD45RO+) and naive T cells from PBMC. General conclusions and limits of the study: Fewer insertions were carried by abundant cord blood beta clonotypes, a similar but weaker trend appeared in young adult naive repertoires, and no such trend appeared in memory repertoires. In monozygotic twins, out-of-frame TCR alpha sharing was systematically underestimated by recombination models, although the models agreed with sharing between unrelated individuals. Zero-insertion analyses could be partly confounded by invariant T cells such as MAIT and iNKT, although diverse VJ usage argued against such confounding for most clonotypes. In beta out-of-frame sequences, excess twin sharing was weaker, because having fewer shared sequences lowered the signal-to-noise ratio. Because the same donors could not be followed over many years, the conclusions relied on cross-sectional statistical analysis. Compared with coincidental sharing between unrelated individuals, an excess of low generation-probability sequences was observed among out-of-frame TCR alpha sequences shared between twins.

A further study also used this sample, focusing on yellow fever vaccine responses in identical twins. The second study's paper adds: According to the authors, in identical twins the way T cells responded to vaccination appeared partly convergent and partly personalized. The study precisely tracked vaccine-responding T cell clones in identical twins.

Sample: memory (CD45RO+) T cells sorted from blood. In the paper's terms, the cell subset or site label means: CD45RO+ enriched T cells. The chain joins TRBV5-8 to TRBJ2-4, and the D gene may be TRBD1, 5 bases matching. The sequence came from a young woman in good health. The CDR3 has the sequence CASSLGGAKNIQYF. The DNA sequence is TGTGCCAGCAGCTTGGGGGGCGCCAAAAACATTCAGTACTTC.